What follows is one T cell receptor beta chain and its context. Its antigen is still unknown. This record comes from a study of monozygotic twins with inflammatory bowel disease (dated by TCRdb to the late 2010s). About the study as a whole: The complete study included about 30 monozygotic twin pairs: 19 IBD-discordant Danish pairs and nine German pairs, of which four were IBD-concordant and five were IBD-discordant. Within discordant pairs, disease-associated traits were sought mainly by comparing IBD patients with their genetically identical healthy co-twins. Each individual had, on average, about 151 000 unique TCRalpha sequences and 181 000 unique TCRbeta sequences available for analysis. Overall study results and their limits: Because patients received different immunosuppressive treatments, the repertoires may have picked up extra background noise and variability between individuals. IBD patients shared fewer clonotypes with other individuals than healthy twins did, most markedly in patients showing signs of disease activity. Repertoire similarity did not differ between concordant and discordant twins, which could be due to limited statistical power. Distinction between different T cell subtypes could not be achieved in the analysis. The results gave no support for a single strong signal or clonotype linked to IBD. A decrease in TCRbeta repertoire diversity, as measured by inverse Simpson index, was observed in IBD patients compared with their healthy co-twins.

From each donor, a roughly 2.7 ml peripheral blood sample was collected into PAXgene tubes and kept at -80 degrees C. Without T cell sorting, total RNA was isolated from whole blood using the PAXgene blood miRNA kit on an automated QIAcube. Peripheral blood from monozygotic twin pairs concordant or discordant for inflammatory bowel disease was subjected to deep TCRalpha and TCRbeta repertoire profiling with unique molecular barcoding. Smoking habits were recorded for all twin pairs, and each individual was classified as a current, former or never smoker. The CDR1 and CDR2 encoded by the germline V gene (reference sequence) are DFQATT and SNEGSKA. The CDR3 contains 14 residues, cysteine and phenylalanine counted. No DNA appears here. Library preparation was by 5' RACE. Preparation of each TCR library used around 3,500 ng of total RNA. For each sample, cDNA synthesis with SMARTScribe reverse transcriptase was split into eight separate reactions. During cDNA synthesis, template switching was used to introduce unique molecular identifiers that contained a 6-nucleotide sample barcode. Two nested PCRs of around 15 and 10 cycles amplified the TCRalpha and TCRbeta cDNA, and bead purification followed each PCR. Before amplification, the cDNA was both treated with uracil DNA-glycosylase and purified with the QIAquick PCR purification kit. The second PCR added Illumina TruSeq-compatible adapters along with sample-specific barcodes. Library quality and concentration were assessed using TapeStation and Qubit, and approximately 5 ng of each library was pooled. The pooled libraries were sequenced with 2 x 100 bp reads and custom sequencing primers on an Illumina HiSeq2500 single-index Rapid Run. In the source study's methods: UMI-based consensus assembly with MiGEC version 1.2.6 was used to correct PCR and sequencing errors. V(D)J alignment, clonotype assembly and CDR3 extraction were performed with MiXCR version 2.1.1. Normalisation of gene usage, clonotype sharing and MAIT/NKT TCR abundance was achieved by analysing the top 1000, 10 000 and 20 000 clonotypes per sample. Diversity was computed as the inverse Simpson index with the vegan R package after downsampling to 27 000 UMIs. Paired Mann-Whitney U tests were applied to discordant twin pairs, with Benjamini-Hochberg correction for multiple testing. After the reads were reprocessed by TCRdb, one entry was made per CDR3 protein sequence, with no DNA. The authors' filters were not applied to this entry. The sample table on file contains over 350,000 distinct CDR3 sequences. 2.5% to 3% of the sample is held by the ten biggest clonotypes.

Specimen: blood. The sequence joins TRBV20-1 to TRBJ2-5; lacking DNA, the TRBD2 call made by TCRdb goes unchecked. The clonotype was recovered from a human donor with ulcerative colitis or Crohn's disease, or a healthy co-twin of an affected twin (not recorded which). The CDR3 here reads CSASPLPSGETQYF.